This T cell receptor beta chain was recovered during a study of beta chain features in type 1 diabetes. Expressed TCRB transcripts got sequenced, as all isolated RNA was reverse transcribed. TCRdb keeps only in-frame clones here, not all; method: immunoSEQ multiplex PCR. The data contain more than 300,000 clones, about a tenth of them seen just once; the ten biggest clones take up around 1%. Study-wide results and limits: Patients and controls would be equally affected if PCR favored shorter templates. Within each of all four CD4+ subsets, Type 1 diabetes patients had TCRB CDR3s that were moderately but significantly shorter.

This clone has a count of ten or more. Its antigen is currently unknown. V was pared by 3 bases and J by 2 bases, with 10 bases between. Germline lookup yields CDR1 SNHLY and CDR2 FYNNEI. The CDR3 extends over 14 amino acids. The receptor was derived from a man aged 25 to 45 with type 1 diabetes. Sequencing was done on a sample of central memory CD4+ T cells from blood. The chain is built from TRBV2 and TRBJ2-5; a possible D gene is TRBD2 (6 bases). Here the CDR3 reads CASSDVGGQETQYF. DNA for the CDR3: TGTGCCAGCAGTGATGTCGGGGGACAAGAGACCCAGTACTTC.